These 24 T cell receptor beta chains were all obtained from the same sample, sequenced in a study of CD8 T cells in ankylosing spondylitis. Study-wide points: Within ankylosing spondylitis blood, a TCR beta motif made up of seven to nine highly homologous variants appeared to be characteristic.

No antigen has been identified for these receptors. Via MiXCR, TCRdb re-called the 5' RACE reads, giving one row per CDR3 protein. There are 450,000 to 550,000 distinct CDR3 sequences in the sample; about 5.4% occur only once, and roughly 3.5% lies in the top ten. The source material was blood, either unsorted or a sorted T cell fraction (not recorded which). These receptors all come from a male donor with ankylosing spondylitis.

This clonotype came up many times. This chain joins TRBV5-1 and TRBJ2-2, with 8 bases aligning to TRBD1. This CDR3 has 14 residues. V lost 4 bases to trimming and J lost 7 bases; unmatched junction nucleotides: 6. Germline V gene lookup returns CDR1 SGHRS and CDR2 YFSETQ. The CDR3 protein is CASSPRGTGGELFF. CDR3 nucleotides: TGCGCCAGCAGCCCGAGGGGGACAGGCGGGGAGCTGTTTTTT.

This clonotype has a count of ten or more. The chain is built from TRBV12-3 or TRBV12-4 and TRBJ2-4; 8 nucleotides line up with TRBD1. With 6 bases clipped from V and 9 bases from J, the junction kept 13 bases outside the gene matches. CDR3 length: 15 residues. Here the CDR3 reads CASSRQGPRWGIQYF. CDR3 in DNA: TGTGCCAGCAGCCGACAGGGGCCGCGGTGGGGCATTCAGTACTTC.

In this sample, this clonotype turned up a few times. This chain uses TRBV5-4 with TRBJ2-3; D is unclear. Trimming cost V 4 bases and J 0 bases, with 12 bases left between them. The CDR3 totals 15 residues. CDR1 and CDR2 from the germline V gene are SGHNT and YYREEE (reference sequence). CDR3 in DNA: TGTGCCAGCAGCGCAAGGACCGAGAGCACAGATACGCAGTATTTT. It is translated as CASSARTESTDTQYF. The entire variable domain, with the rest obtained from reference TRBV5-4 and TRBJ2-3, is as follows: ETGVTQSPTHLIKTRGQQVTLRCSSQSGHNTVSWYQQALGQGPQFIFQYYREEENGRGNFPPRFSGLQFPNYSSELNVNALELDDSALYLCASSARTESTDTQYFGPGTRLTVL.

This clonotype was counted ten times or more. The chain uses TRBV12-3 or TRBV12-4 and TRBJ1-3; D gene unclear. V shed 5 bases and J shed 0 bases, with 11 bases lying between them. The CDR3 spans 15 residues. In DNA form, the CDR3 reads TGTGCCAGCAGTGCCTACCTAAGCTCTGGAAACACCATATATTTT. It is translated as CASSAYLSSGNTIYF.

This clonotype has only a few counts. CDR3 DNA sequence: TGTGCCAGCTCACCACCTAGCCTCTTGGGGACCGGGGAGCTGTTTTTT. Translated: CASSPPSLLGTGELFF. This chain connects TRBV18 to TRBJ2-2; D not resolved. This CDR3 comprises 16 residues. Trimming cost V 0 bases and J 5 bases, with 13 bases left between them. Germline loops: CDR1 KGHSH, CDR2 LQKENI.

This clonotype was recorded many times. This chain links TRBV6-2 or TRBV6-3 with TRBJ2-1; no clear D gene. V lost 2 bases and J lost 6, with 8 bases in between. The V gene's germline CDR1 is MNHEY and CDR2 SVGEGT. This CDR3 is built from 13 residues. Written as DNA, the CDR3 is TGTGCCAGCAGTTACCCCATAGTCAATGAGCAGTTCTTC. Protein: CASSYPIVNEQFF.

This clonotype showed up many times. CDR3 nucleotide sequence: TGTGCCAGCAGTCTATATCCGGTACAGGGGTCCGAGCAGTACTTC. Its translation: CASSLYPVQGSEQYF. V and J are TRBV6-1 and TRBJ2-7; 7 nucleotides match TRBD1. The CDR3 totals 15 residues. After removal of 5 bases from V and 6 bases from J, the junction contained 13 bases not matched to a gene. Germline lookup yields CDR1 MNHNS and CDR2 SASEGT.

This clonotype was counted at least ten times. The rearrangement joins TRBV12-3 or TRBV12-4 to TRBJ2-2, with D unclear. Trimming cost V 5 bases and J 7 bases, with 8 bases left between them. The CDR3 extends over 12 amino acids. The CDR3 DNA is TGTGCCAGCAGTCATGTGAGCGGGGAGCTGTTTTTT. This translates into CASSHVSGELFF.

This clonotype was picked up many times. This rearrangement joins TRBV20-1 to TRBJ2-1; 10 positions match TRBD2. CDR1 and CDR2 (germline): DFQATT, SNEGSKA (reference sequence). V lost 2 bases and J lost 6; bases outside the gene matches: 4. There are 14 residues in the CDR3. This CDR3 reads CSARRPSGSNEQFF. The CDR3 coding sequence is TGCAGTGCTAGACGTCCTAGCGGGAGCAATGAGCAGTTCTTC.

The sample holds a few counts of this clonotype. This chain links TRBV7-8 with TRBJ2-7, with TRBD1 matching over 10 bases. This CDR3 contains 15 residues. Germline V lookup: CDR1 SGHVS, CDR2 FQNEAQ. V was pared by 2 bases and J by 5 bases, with 6 bases of the junction left unmatched. The CDR3 is CASSLWDRGRNEQYF. CDR3 coding DNA: TGTGCCAGCAGCTTATGGGACAGGGGTAGGAACGAGCAGTACTTC.

The sample holds many counts of this clonotype. J is TRBJ1-1 and V is TRBV29-1; 7 bases are shared with TRBD1. The junction had 3 bases not matched to a gene; V was cut back by 7 bases and J by 1 base. The V gene's germline CDR1 is SQVTM and CDR2 ANQGSEA. The CDR3 consists of 12 residues. The CDR3, as DNA: TGCAGCGGGGGACAGACGAACACTGAAGCTTTCTTT. As protein: CSGGQTNTEAFF.

This clonotype was recorded many times. The chain combines TRBV24-1 with TRBJ2-1; no reliable D call. The CDR3 spans 15 residues. From germline, CDR1 is KGHDR and CDR2 SFDVKD. Trimming shortened V by 2 bases and J by 9 bases, and 16 bases separated the two germline ends. The CDR3 DNA is TGTGCCACCAGTGATTGGGTTCCGGGCCAGGTTGAGCAGTTCTTC. It is translated as CATSDWVPGQVEQFF.

There are many counts of this clonotype. CDR3 nucleotides: TGTGCCAGCAGTTTGTGGGTTGGGGAGACCCAGTACTTC. This sequence encodes CASSLWVGETQYF. This chain links TRBV12-3 or TRBV12-4 with TRBJ2-5; no reliable D call. The CDR3 has 13 residues. With 3 bases removed from V and 5 bases from J, the gap between germline ends came to 10 bases.

The table lists this clonotype with many counts. The chain employs TRBV7-9 and TRBJ2-5; a possible D gene is TRBD2 (6 bases). The length of the CDR3 is 14 residues. Between the trimmed V and J ends, which lost 0 bases and 5 bases, there was a span of 10 bases. The germline V gene encodes CDR1 SEHNR and CDR2 FQNEAQ (reference sequence). CDR3 sequence reads: CASSLAGGWETQYF. Written as DNA, the CDR3 is TGTGCCAGCAGCTTAGCCGGGGGATGGGAGACCCAGTACTTC. The full variable domain, its missing parts supplied by reference TRBV7-9 and TRBJ2-5, is DTGVSQNPRHKITKRGQNVTFRCDPISEHNRLYWYRQTLGQGPEFLTYFQNEAQLEKSRLLSDRFSAERPKGSFSTLEIQRTEQGDSAMYLCASSLAGGWETQYFGPGTRLLVL.

Comments on this clonotype: This may stem from a read error, because a much larger clone lies one nucleotide away. The conserved phenylalanine or tryptophan is not found at the CDR3 terminus, so this likely reflects a read error. The chain has TRBV6-5 and TRBJ2-1; 13 bases map to TRBD2. This CDR3 comprises 18 residues. The V and J ends lost 4 bases and 8 bases, in that order; junction bases with no gene match: 14. Germline V gives CDR1 MNHEY, CDR2 SVGAGI. The CDR3: CASSSLPLTSGGADEQFL. The CDR3 nucleotides read TGTGCCAGCAGTTCGCTGCCCCTTACTAGCGGGGGGGCAGATGAGCAGTTCTTG.

There are many counts of this clonotype. The rearrangement links TRBV10-3 to TRBJ1-1; D gene ambiguous. The CDR3 length is 14 residues. V dropped 5 bases and J dropped 1 base, with 11 bases sitting between them. Germline CDR1 is ENHRY and CDR2 is SYGVKD. This CDR3 is CAISSPRGNTEAFF. DNA for the CDR3: TGTGCCATCAGTAGCCCAAGAGGGAACACTGAAGCTTTCTTT.

This clonotype has a count of ten or more. V and J are TRBV29-1 and TRBJ2-1; possibly TRBD1 for D (6 bases). Looked up from germline, CDR1 is SQVTM and CDR2 is ANQGSEA. Trimming took off 7 bases at V and 0 bases at J, with 13 bases between the two ends. The CDR3 has 14 residues. Here the CDR3 DNA reads TGCAGCGCTAAGTACAGGGACTCCTACAATGAGCAGTTCTTC. Protein sequence: CSAKYRDSYNEQFF.

This clonotype showed up many times. The CDR3 spells CASSPAGTAVSSYNEQFF. The CDR3 nucleotides read TGTGCCAGCAGCCCCGCTGGAACAGCGGTCAGCTCCTACAATGAGCAGTTCTTC. This chain links TRBV11-2 with TRBJ2-1; TRBD2 might be the D (5 bases). Germline V gene sequence: CDR1 SGHAT, CDR2 FQNNGV. V lost 5 bases, J lost 0 bases, and 20 bases lay in between. The CDR3 covers 18 residues.

This clonotype has a count of ten or more. The rearrangement uses TRBV29-1 and TRBJ2-5, with D possibly TRBD2 on 6 matching bases. V gave up 4 bases and J gave up 0 bases, with 9 bases separating them. The CDR3 consists of 13 residues. Germline CDR1 is SQVTM and CDR2 is ANQGSEA. CDR3 region: CSVVPGDQETQYF. Written as DNA, the CDR3 is TGCAGCGTTGTCCCGGGGGACCAAGAGACCCAGTACTTC.

This clonotype came up many times. The chain links TRBV20-1 to TRBJ2-3, with 7 bases identical to TRBD1. The ends lost 3 bases at V and 1 base at J; junction bases unmatched: 1. The CDR3 sequence is 13 residues long. The germline gives CDR1 DFQATT, CDR2 SNEGSKA (reference sequence). Here the CDR3 reads CSARGTGTDTQYF. The CDR3 DNA reads as TGCAGTGCTAGGGGGACAGGCACAGATACGCAGTATTTT.

This clonotype was detected many times. This chain connects TRBV6-5 to TRBJ2-3; D unclear. The CDR3 covers 17 residues. V lost 0 bases and J lost 2, with 15 bases in between. Germline V gene sequence: CDR1 MNHEY, CDR2 SVGAGI. The CDR3 sequence: CASSYSQTRSATDTQYF. The CDR3 DNA reads TGTGCCAGCAGTTACTCCCAGACCCGTTCGGCCACAGATACGCAGTATTTT.

In this sample, this clonotype turned up many times. The V call is TRBV5-1, the J call TRBJ2-3, with 9 bases lining up with TRBD1. The V and J ends lost 4 bases and 4 bases, in that order; junction bases with no gene match: 10. The CDR3 extends over 16 amino acids. Germline assignment: CDR1 SGHRS and CDR2 YFSETQ. CDR3 amino acids: CASSGQPGQGADTQYF. CDR3 DNA: TGCGCCAGCAGCGGCCAACCGGGACAGGGTGCAGATACGCAGTATTTT. The complete variable domain, with remaining parts taken from reference TRBV5-1 and TRBJ2-3, reads KAGVTQTPRYLIKTRGQQVTLSCSPISGHRSVSWYQQTPGQGLQFLFEYFSETQRNKGNFPGRFSGRQFSNSRSEMNVSTLELGDSALYLCASSGQPGQGADTQYFGPGTRLTVL.

This chain joins TRBV2 and TRBJ1-3, with TRBD1 matching 7 bases. V gave up 8 bases and J gave up 3 bases; unmatched junction bases: 4. CDR3 length: 13 amino acids. In germline, CDR1 is SNHLY, CDR2 FYNNEI. The DNA of the CDR3 is TGTGCCAGCCTCCGGGACAGTGGAAACACCATATATTTT. Encoded protein: CASLRDSGNTIYF.

This clonotype was recorded many times. The chain carries TRBV6-5 and TRBJ1-6; D call uncertain. Per germline, CDR1 MNHEY and CDR2 SVGAGI. The ends were cut back, 3 bases at V and 0 bases at J, with 9 bases in the middle. CDR3 length equals 16 residues. CDR3 residues: CASSYKLSSYNSPLHF. CDR3 DNA sequence: TGTGCCAGCAGTTATAAGTTGAGCTCCTATAATTCACCCCTCCACTTT.